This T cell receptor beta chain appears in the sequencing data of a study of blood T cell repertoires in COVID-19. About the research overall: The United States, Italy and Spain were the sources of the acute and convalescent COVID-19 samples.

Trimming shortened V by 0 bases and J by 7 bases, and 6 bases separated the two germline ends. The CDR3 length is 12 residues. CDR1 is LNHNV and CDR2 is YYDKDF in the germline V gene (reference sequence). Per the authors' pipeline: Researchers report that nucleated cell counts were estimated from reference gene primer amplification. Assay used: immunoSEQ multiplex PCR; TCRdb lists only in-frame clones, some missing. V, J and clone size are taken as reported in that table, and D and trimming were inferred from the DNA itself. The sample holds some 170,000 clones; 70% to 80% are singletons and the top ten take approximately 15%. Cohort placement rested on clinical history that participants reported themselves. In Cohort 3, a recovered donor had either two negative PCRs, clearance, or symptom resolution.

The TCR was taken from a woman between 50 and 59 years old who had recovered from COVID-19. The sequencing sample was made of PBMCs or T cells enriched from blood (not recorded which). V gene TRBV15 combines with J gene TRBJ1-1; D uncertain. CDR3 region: CATSRDQLEAFF. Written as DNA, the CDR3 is TGTGCCACCAGCAGAGATCAACTTGAAGCTTTCTTT. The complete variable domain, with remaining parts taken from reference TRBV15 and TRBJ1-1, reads DAMVIQNPRYQVTQFGKPVTLSCSQTLNHNVMYWYQQKSSQAPKLLFHYYDKDFNNEADTPDNFQSRRPNTSFCFLDIRSPGLGDTAMYLCATSRDQLEAFFGQGTRLTVV.